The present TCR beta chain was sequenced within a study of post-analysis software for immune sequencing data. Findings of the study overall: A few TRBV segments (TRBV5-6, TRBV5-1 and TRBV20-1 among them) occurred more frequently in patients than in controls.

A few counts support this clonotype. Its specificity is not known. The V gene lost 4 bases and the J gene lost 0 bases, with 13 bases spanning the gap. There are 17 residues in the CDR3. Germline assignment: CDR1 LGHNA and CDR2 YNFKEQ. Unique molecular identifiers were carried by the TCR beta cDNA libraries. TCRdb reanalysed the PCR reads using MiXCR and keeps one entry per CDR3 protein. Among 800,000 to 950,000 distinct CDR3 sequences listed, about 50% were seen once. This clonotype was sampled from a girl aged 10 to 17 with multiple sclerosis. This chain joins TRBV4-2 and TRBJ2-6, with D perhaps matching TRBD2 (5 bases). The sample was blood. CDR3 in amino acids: CASSPRGQASGANVLTF. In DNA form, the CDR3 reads TGTGCCAGCAGCCCCCGAGGGCAGGCCTCTGGGGCCAACGTCCTGACTTTC.